The 9 T cell receptor beta chains reported below all come from one sample, sequenced in a study of cytomegalovirus exposure and HLA in healthy donors. PCR was performed using 60 Vbeta and 13 Jbeta primers. Generated by immunoSEQ multiplex PCR, the TCRdb table keeps only in-frame clones and is missing some. The table includes about 120,000 clones, over 60% detected once. Sequenced: PBMCs. These receptor sequences come from a female donor in good health and CMV-seronegative.

This clone was counted a few times. This chain uses TRBV5-1 with TRBJ2-6; no definite D call. The length of the CDR3 is 17 residues. Trimming shortened V by 0 bases and J by 1 base, and 11 bases separated the two germline ends. Germline CDR1 and CDR2: SGHRS and YFSETQ. CDR3 nucleotide sequence: TGCGCCAGCAGCTTGGATCCAGGCCTTTCTGGGGCCAACGTCCTGACTTTC. Translating gives CASSLDPGLSGANVLTF.

In regard to this clone: One junction end does not reproduce the germline sequence, and a read error may be involved. V gene TRBV7-9 combines with J gene TRBJ2-7; 8 nucleotides agree with TRBD1. The length of the CDR3 is 12 residues. CDR1 SEHNR and CDR2 FQNEAQ come from the germline V gene (reference sequence). CDR3 loop: CSSSLARTGKYF. CDR3 DNA: TGTTCCAGCAGCTTAGCCAGGACAGGGAAGTACTTC.

J is TRBJ1-2 and V is TRBV7-9; D gene uncertain. The ends were cut back, 5 bases at V and 3 bases at J, with 7 bases in the middle. The germline CDR1 and CDR2 sequences are SEHNR and FQNEAQ (reference sequence). The CDR3 runs 12 residues. Written as DNA, the CDR3 is TGTGCCAGCAGCCCGGGTGACTATGGCTACACCTTC. Translated, it gives CASSPGDYGYTF.

This clone was seen a few times. The chain recombines TRBV6-5 with TRBJ1-6, with D unclear. CDR3 length: 16 residues. V lost 4 bases, J lost 3 bases, and 13 bases lay in between. The germline CDR1 and CDR2 sequences are MNHEY and SVGAGI. The DNA of the CDR3 is TGTGCCAGCAGTTTGCCGCCCCGGGACTATAATTCACCCCTCCACTTT. Encoded protein: CASSLPPRDYNSPLHF.

The V call is TRBV11-3, the J call TRBJ2-7, with 7 bases identical to TRBD1. Per germline, CDR1 SGHNT and CDR2 YENEEA. The CDR3 is made up of 12 amino acids. With 3 bases clipped from V and 6 bases from J, the junction kept 2 bases outside the gene matches. The CDR3, as DNA: TGTGCCAGCAGCTTTCGACAGGGCGAGCAGTACTTC. Encoded protein: CASSFRQGEQYF.

This chain joins TRBV19 and TRBJ1-2, with D tentatively TRBD1 (6 bases). V was pared by 5 bases and J by 4 bases, with 14 bases between. This CDR3 has 14 amino acids. CDR1 and CDR2 (germline): LNHDA, SQIVND (reference sequence). The CDR3 loop reads CASSVSTGSYGYTF. CDR3 coding DNA: TGTGCCAGTAGTGTATCGACAGGTTCCTATGGCTACACCTTC. Based on the CDR3 plus reference TRBV19 and TRBJ1-2, the full variable domain is DGGITQSPKYLFRKEGQNVTLSCEQNLNHDAMYWYRQDPGQGLRLIYYSQIVNDFQKGDIAEGYSVSREKKESFPLTVTSAQKNPTAFYLCASSVSTGSYGYTFGSGTRLTVV.

The chain uses TRBV9 and TRBJ2-7, with D maybe TRBD1 (6 bases). The germline CDR1 and CDR2 sequences are SGDLS and YYNGEE. The length of the CDR3 is 13 residues. The V gene lost 0 bases and the J gene lost 5 bases, with 9 bases spanning the gap. CDR3 residues: CASSVDRDHEQYF. In nucleotides, the CDR3 is TGTGCCAGCAGCGTAGACAGGGACCACGAGCAGTACTTC.

The CDR3 spells CASSLDSRGYGYTF. CDR3 sequence (DNA): TGTGCCAGCAGCCTCGACTCCCGCGGCTATGGCTACACCTTC. The rearrangement uses TRBV6-1 and TRBJ1-2; no clear D gene. The V and J ends lost 6 bases and 4 bases respectively, with 15 bases between them. CDR1 and CDR2 (germline): MNHNS, SASEGT. The CDR3 extends over 14 amino acids.

The table lists this clone with a few counts. J is TRBJ2-7 and V is TRBV6-1; the D gene is possibly TRBD1 (5 bases). Germline V gives CDR1 MNHNS, CDR2 SASEGT. This CDR3 has 15 residues. V was cut by 2 bases and J by 2 bases, with 13 bases left in between. CDR3: CASSESRGRTYEQYF. Written as DNA, the CDR3 is TGTGCCAGCAGTGAAAGTAGGGGCAGAACCTACGAGCAGTACTTC.